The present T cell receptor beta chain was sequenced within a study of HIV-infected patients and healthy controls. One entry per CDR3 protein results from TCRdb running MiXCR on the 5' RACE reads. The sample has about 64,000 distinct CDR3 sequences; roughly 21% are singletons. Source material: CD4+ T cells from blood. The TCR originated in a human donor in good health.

The CDR3 sequence is CASSSWSGGITDTQYF. DNA for the CDR3: TGTGCCAGCAGCTCCTGGAGCGGGGGGATCACAGATACGCAGTATTTT. The chain uses TRBV11-2 and TRBJ2-3, with 9 bases matching TRBD2. The CDR3 is 16 residues long. Germline CDR1 SGHAT, CDR2 FQNNGV. V was clipped by 4 bases and J by 2 bases; unmatched bases: 7. Complete variable domain (other parts from reference TRBV11-2 and TRBJ2-3): EAGVAQSPRYKIIEKRQSVAFWCNPISGHATLYWYQQILGQGPKLLIQFQNNGVVDDSQLPKDRFSAERLKGVDSTLKIQPAKLEDSAVYLCASSSWSGGITDTQYFGPGTRLTVL.